A single sample gave rise to the 15 T cell receptor beta chains below, sequenced in a study of identical twins. TCRdb re-analysed the 5' RACE reads in MiXCR, keeping a single row per CDR3 protein. Here the sample spans under 250,000 distinct CDR3 sequences, 7.5% being singletons. These same data were also listed under a study on yellow fever vaccine responses in identical twins.

Sequenced material: CD8+ T cells sorted from blood. These receptors all come from a woman aged 18-29 years in good health.

This clonotype came up many times. The rearrangement joins TRBV4-1 to TRBJ1-1; a weak D match, TRBD1 (6 bases). Germline V gene lookup returns CDR1 MGHRA and CDR2 YSYEKL. V was shortened by 0 bases and J by 0 bases, with 20 bases between the two germline ends. This CDR3 comprises 19 residues. CDR3 amino acids: CASSQEPPTGPQMNTEAFF. CDR3 sequence (DNA): TGCGCCAGCAGCCAAGAACCACCAACAGGGCCCCAAATGAACACTGAAGCTTTCTTT.

This clonotype was observed many times. V gene TRBV4-1 combines with J gene TRBJ1-1; 9 bases are shared with TRBD1. This CDR3 is 17 amino acids long. Germline V gene lookup returns CDR1 MGHRA and CDR2 YSYEKL. Trimming at V came to 0 bases and at J to 3 bases, leaving 8 bases not matched to a gene. CDR3 nucleotide sequence: TGCGCCAGCAGCCAAGAGGGGGGACAGGGTGCGGACACTGAAGCTTTCTTT. This gives the protein CASSQEGGQGADTEAFF.

V and J are TRBV20-1 and TRBJ2-7; a weak D match, TRBD1 (5 bases). V shed 5 bases and J shed 2 bases, with 13 bases lying between them. From germline, CDR1 is DFQATT and CDR2 SNEGSKA (reference sequence). The CDR3 covers 13 residues. CDR3 residues: CSAPQGEPYEQYF. The DNA for the CDR3 is TGCAGTGCTCCCCAGGGTGAACCCTACGAGCAGTACTTC.

The chain joins TRBV3-1 to TRBJ2-2, with D uncertain. This CDR3 has 16 residues. Germline CDR1 is LGHDT and CDR2 is YNNKEL (reference sequence). V lost 4 bases and J 0 bases, leaving 12 bases between the germline ends. The CDR3 DNA is TGTGCCAGCAGCCCCGACCAGGTCGCGAACACCGGGGAGCTGTTTTTT. Protein sequence: CASSPDQVANTGELFF.

This clonotype was seen many times. This chain links TRBV4-1 with TRBJ1-6; D possibly corresponds to TRBD1 (5 bases). The CDR3 consists of 15 residues. With 0 bases removed from V and 7 bases from J, the gap between germline ends came to 10 bases. Germline V lookup: CDR1 MGHRA, CDR2 YSYEKL. The CDR3 region has the DNA TGCGCCAGCAGCCAAGACAGGGTCGAGAATTCACCCCTCCACTTT. Translation: CASSQDRVENSPLHF.

This clonotype was counted at least ten times. The chain joins TRBV7-6 to TRBJ2-1; D is possibly TRBD1 (6 bases). CDR1 is SGHVS, CDR2 FNYEAQ, per germline. V dropped 5 bases and J dropped 5 bases, with 16 bases sitting between them. This CDR3 has 15 residues. The CDR3 bases are TGTGCCAGCAGCGTTGGACAGCATACAAACAATGAGCAGTTCTTC. Translating gives CASSVGQHTNNEQFF.

This clonotype was observed a handful of times. The chain joins TRBV6-2 or TRBV6-3 to TRBJ2-1; 7 positions match TRBD1. The CDR3 is made up of 16 amino acids. Germline V CDR1 and CDR2: MNHEY, SVGEGT. With 9 bases clipped from V and 1 base from J, the junction kept 12 bases outside the gene matches. In nucleotides, the CDR3 is TGTGCCAGTACAATTGCCGGGACAGTATCCTACAATGAGCAGTTCTTC. Protein: CASTIAGTVSYNEQFF.

This clonotype appeared a few times. The CDR3, as DNA: TGTGCCAGCAGTGATGTAGGGGAGCAGTTCTTC. This translates into CASSDVGEQFF. This chain connects TRBV2 to TRBJ2-1, with D uncertain. This CDR3 has 11 residues. The germline gives CDR1 SNHLY, CDR2 FYNNEI. The V gene lost 3 bases and the J gene lost 10 bases, with 7 bases spanning the gap.

As concerns this clonotype: A much larger clone is a single base away; this may be a read error. The V call is TRBV27, the J call TRBJ2-2, with no clear D. The CDR3 extends over 12 amino acids. Germline V gene lookup returns CDR1 MNHEY and CDR2 SMNVEV (reference sequence). V lost 5 bases and J 10 bases, leaving 11 bases between the germline ends. CDR3 amino acids: CASSPPAVELFF. The CDR3 DNA follows: TGTGCCAGCAGTCCACCCGCCGTGGAGCTGTTTTTT.

In this sample, this clonotype turned up many times. CDR3 sequence: CASSLDRVKDTQYF. The CDR3 DNA is TGTGCCAGCAGCTTAGATAGGGTTAAAGATACGCAGTATTTT. The rearrangement joins TRBV11-2 to TRBJ2-3; no reliable D call. CDR3 size: 14 residues. CDR1 is SGHAT, CDR2 FQNNGV, per germline. With 0 bases removed from V and 5 bases from J, the gap between germline ends came to 9 bases.

This clonotype showed up just a few times. This chain links TRBV5-6 with TRBJ2-7; D is uncertain. CDR1 and CDR2 from the germline V gene are SGHDT and YYEEEE. Trimming pared 0 bases from V and 1 base from J, leaving 5 bases between. This CDR3 is 13 amino acids long. The CDR3, as DNA: TGTGCCAGCAGCTTGGTTCCATCCTACGAGCAGTACGTC. Amino acid sequence: CASSLVPSYEQYV.

This sequence joins TRBV7-6 and TRBJ1-3, with no clear D. The CDR3 runs 11 residues. Germline CDR1 reads SGHVS; CDR2 reads FNYEAQ. V lost 5 bases to trimming and J lost 3 bases, with 2 bases between them. The CDR3 reads CASSVGNTIYF. In DNA form, the CDR3 reads TGTGCCAGCAGCGTTGGAAACACCATATATTTT. Drawing the rest from reference TRBV7-6 and TRBJ1-3, the complete variable domain is GAGVSQSPRYKVTKRGQDVALRCDPISGHVSLYWYRQALGQGPEFLTYFNYEAQQDKSGLPNDRFSAERPEGSISTLTIQRTEQRDSAMYRCASSVGNTIYFGEGSWLTVV.

This chain links TRBV10-3 with TRBJ2-3; 11 nucleotides align to TRBD2. In germline, CDR1 is ENHRY, CDR2 SYGVKD. V lost 0 bases, J lost 5 bases, and 7 bases stayed unmatched. The CDR3 has 17 residues. CDR3 in DNA: TGTGCCATCAGTGAGTCGGGACTAGCGGTAGCTGGAGATACGCAGTATTTT. Protein: CAISESGLAVAGDTQYF.

This clonotype appeared many times. V and J are TRBV27 and TRBJ2-2; D remains ambiguous. The CDR3 sequence is 14 residues long. The ends were cut back, 3 bases at V and 4 bases at J, with 9 bases in the middle. In germline, CDR1 is MNHEY, CDR2 SMNVEV (reference sequence). The CDR3 spells CASSFSQSTGELFF. The DNA for the CDR3 is TGTGCCAGCAGTTTCTCACAGAGCACCGGGGAGCTGTTTTTT.

This clonotype came up a few times. This chain connects TRBV20-1 to TRBJ2-7, with D maybe TRBD1 (6 bases). The V end lost 6 bases, the J end lost 2 bases, and 14 bases lay between the germline ends. Germline V lookup: CDR1 DFQATT, CDR2 SNEGSKA (reference sequence). This CDR3 has 13 amino acids. CDR3 amino acids: CSAPTDRPYEQYV. DNA for the CDR3: TGCAGTGCCCCGACGGACAGACCCTACGAGCAGTACGTC.